Below are 18 T cell receptor beta chains sequenced from a single sample in a study of T cells after yellow fever vaccination. TCRdb reprocessed the 5' RACE reads with MiXCR, giving one entry per CDR3 protein. The data contain 620,000 or so distinct CDR3 sequences, more than 9% of them singletons. The input for sequencing was PBMCs, taken on the day of the yellow fever booster vaccination. These receptors came from a man aged 30-40 years who received the YFV17D yellow fever vaccine.

This clonotype was detected ten times or more. CDR3 sequence reads: CASSELGSSYNEQFF. The CDR3 coding sequence is TGTGCCAGCAGCGAATTGGGTAGCTCCTACAATGAGCAGTTCTTC. The chain combines TRBV28 with TRBJ2-1; D unresolved. V lost 6 bases, J lost 0 bases, and 12 bases lay in between. This CDR3 comprises 15 residues. Per the germline V gene, CDR1 is MDHEN and CDR2 is SYDVKM. The variable domain in full, with the rest retrieved from reference TRBV28 and TRBJ2-1, is DVKVTQSSRYLVKRTGEKVFLECVQDMDHENMFWYRQDPGLGLRLIYFSYDVKMKEKGDIPEGYSVSREKKERFSLILESASTNQTSMYLCASSELGSSYNEQFFGPGTRLTVL.

This clonotype was picked up a small number of times. The V and J genes are TRBV10-1 and TRBJ2-7; 7 bases are shared with TRBD1. Germline assignment: CDR1 WNHNN and CDR2 SYGVQD (reference sequence). The CDR3 is made up of 12 amino acids. Losses at the gene ends were 0 bases for V and 10 bases for J; bases not matched to a gene: 3. CDR3 DNA sequence: TGCGCCAGCAGTGAGTCCGACAGGGTACAGTACTTC. Its protein is CASSESDRVQYF.

This chain connects TRBV4-2 to TRBJ2-7; possible D gene TRBD2, 5 bases. Germline V lookup: CDR1 LGHNA, CDR2 YNFKEQ. The V and J ends lost 0 bases and 7 bases respectively, with 22 bases between them. The CDR3 loop spans 17 amino acids. The CDR3 coding sequence is TGTGCCAGCAGCCAAGATACATGGCAGACACGGACGGGGGAGCAGTACTTC. Protein sequence: CASSQDTWQTRTGEQYF.

The chain has TRBV6-1 and TRBJ2-1, with D tentatively TRBD1 (5 bases). The CDR3 has 13 residues. Germline CDR1 and CDR2: MNHNS and SASEGT. V was trimmed by 5 bases and J by 6 bases, leaving 11 bases between them. As DNA, the CDR3 is TGTGCCAGCAGTCCCCAGGGCGGCAATGAGCAGTTCTTC. Amino acid sequence: CASSPQGGNEQFF.

This clonotype has just a few counts. The rearrangement joins TRBV20-1 to TRBJ2-1; TRBD2 matches at 10 bases. CDR3 length: 16 residues. Germline V CDR1 and CDR2: DFQATT, SNEGSKA (reference sequence). The ends lost 0 bases at V and 3 bases at J; junction bases unmatched: 5. CDR3 DNA sequence: TGCAGTGCTAGAGAATGGACTAGCGGACTCTACAATGAGCAGTTCTTC. Protein product: CSAREWTSGLYNEQFF.

The rearrangement joins TRBV20-1 to TRBJ2-7; D not certain. This CDR3 has 14 residues. Germline CDR1 is DFQATT and CDR2 is SNEGSKA (reference sequence). V was trimmed by 0 bases and J by 2 bases, leaving 11 bases between them. The CDR3 loop reads CSARDSLRTYEQYF. In DNA form, the CDR3 reads TGCAGTGCTAGAGATTCCCTTCGAACCTACGAGCAGTACTTC.

This clonotype has a count of ten or more. The chain has TRBV6-1 and TRBJ2-2; weak D call: TRBD2 (5 bases). CDR3 size: 14 residues. Germline CDR1 is MNHNS and CDR2 is SASEGT. Trimming took 6 bases from V and 5 from J, leaving 13 bases between them. CDR3 DNA sequence: TGTGCCAGCAGCCTAGCTAGTGGGACCGGGGAGCTGTTTTTT. This codes for CASSLASGTGELFF.

The rearrangement joins TRBV18 to TRBJ1-2; 7 bases map to TRBD1. Trimming cost V 4 bases and J 9 bases; bases outside gene matches: 8. The CDR3 sequence is 13 residues long. Germline-derived CDR1 and CDR2 are KGHSH and LQKENI. CDR3 amino acids: CASSLPGQSRYTF. The CDR3 region has the DNA TGTGCCAGCTCACTACCGGGACAGTCTCGCTACACCTTC.

V gene TRBV3-1 combines with J gene TRBJ1-3, with D perhaps TRBD1 (5 bases). This CDR3 spans 15 amino acids. V was cut by 5 bases and J by 4 bases, with 15 bases left in between. The germline V gene has CDR1 LGHDT and CDR2 YNNKEL (reference sequence). The CDR3 reads CASSEGQLRGNTIYF. The CDR3 nucleotides read TGTGCCAGCAGCGAAGGACAACTTCGAGGAAACACCATATATTTT.

This clonotype was picked up many times. CDR3 DNA: TGTGCCTGGGATACCGGGACTAGTTATGAGCAGTTCTTC. Amino acids: CAWDTGTSYEQFF. The chain has TRBV30 and TRBJ2-1; 8 nucleotides match TRBD2. The length of the CDR3 is 13 residues. Germline V gene lookup returns CDR1 GTSNPN and CDR2 SVGIG (reference sequence). The ends lost 5 bases at V and 8 bases at J; junction bases unmatched: 8.

This clonotype was seen more than once but under ten times. This chain uses TRBV27 with TRBJ1-1; possible D gene TRBD1, 5 bases. Per germline, CDR1 MNHEY and CDR2 SMNVEV (reference sequence). The length of the CDR3 is 15 residues. V lost 1 base, J lost 0 bases, and 9 bases lay in between. In DNA form, the CDR3 reads TGTGCCAGCAGTTTATGGGGGGGAATGAACACTGAAGCTTTCTTT. Translating gives CASSLWGGMNTEAFF.

The chain joins TRBV20-1 to TRBJ2-1; the D is unclear. The CDR3 spans 17 residues. With 1 base removed from V and 1 base from J, the gap between germline ends came to 17 bases. Germline values: CDR1 DFQATT, CDR2 SNEGSKA (reference sequence). The CDR3, as DNA: TGCAGTGCTAGAGGCGCAACCTTAGCTGGGTCCTACAATGAGCAGTTCTTC. Translation gives CSARGATLAGSYNEQFF.

The J gene is TRBJ2-5, the V gene TRBV9; D might be TRBD1 or TRBD2, each matching 5 bases. Germline-derived CDR1 and CDR2 are SGDLS and YYNGEE. This CDR3 region has 15 residues. The V and J ends lost 4 bases and 2 bases respectively, with 15 bases between them. CDR3 protein: CASSKSGTQQETQYF. In DNA, the CDR3 is TGTGCCAGCAGCAAATCCGGGACCCAACAAGAGACCCAGTACTTC.

This chain connects TRBV6-1 to TRBJ2-7; TRBD1 aligns across 10 bases. The CDR3 spans 16 residues. Per the germline V gene, CDR1 is MNHNS and CDR2 is SASEGT. V was clipped by 6 bases and J by 0 bases; unmatched bases: 8. CDR3 region: CASRALGQGSSYEQYF. CDR3 DNA sequence: TGTGCCAGCAGAGCACTGGGACAGGGGAGCTCCTACGAGCAGTACTTC.

J is TRBJ2-7 and V is TRBV6-1; 10 nucleotides line up with TRBD1. CDR3 size: 14 residues. Germline trimming cut 5 bases from V and 6 bases from J; bases unmatched to any gene: 7. Germline loops: CDR1 MNHNS, CDR2 SASEGT. The CDR3 coding sequence is TGTGCCAGCAGTCAGGGACAGGGGATCTTCGAGCAGTACTTC. This codes for CASSQGQGIFEQYF.

The J gene is TRBJ2-5, the V gene TRBV20-1; no clear D gene. This CDR3 is built from 13 residues. V lost 4 bases and J 9 bases, leaving 18 bases between the germline ends. Germline CDR1 DFQATT, CDR2 SNEGSKA (reference sequence). The CDR3 DNA is TGCAGTGCTAACTTAGGGCCTCCCTCGCCCCAGTACTTC. It codes for CSANLGPPSPQYF.

In its sample, this clonotype was seen a few times. The chain is built from TRBV7-8 and TRBJ2-3; 8 positions match TRBD2. J was trimmed by 2 bases and V by 0 bases; bases with no gene match: 4. The CDR3 length is 16 residues. Germline CDR1 SGHVS, CDR2 FQNEAQ. The CDR3 nucleotides are TGTGCCAGCAGCTTAGCCGCTAGCGGGCCCACAGATACGCAGTATTTT. Encoded protein: CASSLAASGPTDTQYF.

This clonotype showed up just a few times. The chain joins TRBV29-1 to TRBJ2-1, with a possible D match to TRBD1 (8 bases). Germline values: CDR1 SQVTM, CDR2 ANQGSEA. Between the trimmed V and J ends, which lost 8 bases and 6 bases, there was a span of 26 bases. The CDR3 consists of 16 residues. The DNA of the CDR3 is TGCAGCTCAGGGACAGGTTCGGAGCGGGGCGGCAATGAGCAGTTCTTC. Translated, it gives CSSGTGSERGGNEQFF.